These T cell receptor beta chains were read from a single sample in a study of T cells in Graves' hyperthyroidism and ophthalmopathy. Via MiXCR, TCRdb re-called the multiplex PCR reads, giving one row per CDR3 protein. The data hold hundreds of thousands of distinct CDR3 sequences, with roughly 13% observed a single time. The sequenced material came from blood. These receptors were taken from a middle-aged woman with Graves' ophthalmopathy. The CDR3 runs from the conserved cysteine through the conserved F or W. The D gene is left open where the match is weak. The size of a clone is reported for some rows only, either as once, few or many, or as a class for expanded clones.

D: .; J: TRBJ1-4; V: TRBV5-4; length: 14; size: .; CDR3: CASSLERIDEKLFF; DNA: TGTGCCAGCAGCTTGGAGAGGATAGATGAAAAACTGTTTTTT
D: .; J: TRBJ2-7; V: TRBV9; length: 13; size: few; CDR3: CASGGGSAYEQYF; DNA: TGTGCCAGCGGGGGTGGGTCAGCCTACGAGCAGTACTTC
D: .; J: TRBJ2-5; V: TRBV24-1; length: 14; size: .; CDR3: CATSDLGQQETQYF; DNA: TGTGCCACCAGTGATCTAGGACAGCAAGAGACCCAGTACTTC
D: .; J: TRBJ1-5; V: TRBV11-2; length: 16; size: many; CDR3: CASSLGPGHLSQPQHF; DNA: TGTGCCAGCAGCTTAGGACCGGGACACCTCAGTCAGCCCCAGCATTTT
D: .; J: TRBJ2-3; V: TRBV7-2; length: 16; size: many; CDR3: CASSPKARGSTDTQYF; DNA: TGTGCCAGCAGTCCGAAGGCACGGGGGAGCACAGATACGCAGTATTTT
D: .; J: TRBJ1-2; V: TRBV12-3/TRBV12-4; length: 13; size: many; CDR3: CASRNQENYGYTF; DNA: TGTGCCAGCAGGAACCAGGAGAACTATGGCTACACCTTC
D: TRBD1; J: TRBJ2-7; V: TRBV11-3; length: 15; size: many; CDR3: CASSYQRQGPYEQYF; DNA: TGTGCCAGCAGCTACCAAAGACAGGGGCCGTACGAGCAGTACTTC
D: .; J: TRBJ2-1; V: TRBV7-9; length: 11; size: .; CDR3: CASSPKNEQFF; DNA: TGTGCCAGCAGCCCGAAGAATGAGCAGTTCTTC
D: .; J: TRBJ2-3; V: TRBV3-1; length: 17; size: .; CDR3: CASSKEGGLDYTDTQYF; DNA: TGTGCCAGCAGCAAAGAAGGTGGCCTGGACTACACAGATACGCAGTATTTT
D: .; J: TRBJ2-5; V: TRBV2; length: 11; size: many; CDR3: CASSGQETQYF; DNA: TGTGCCAGCAGCGGCCAAGAGACCCAGTACTTC
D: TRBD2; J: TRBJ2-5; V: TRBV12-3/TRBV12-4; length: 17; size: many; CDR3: CASSLGTSGGAWETQYF; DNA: TGTGCCAGCAGTTTAGGGACTAGCGGGGGGGCCTGGGAGACCCAGTACTTC
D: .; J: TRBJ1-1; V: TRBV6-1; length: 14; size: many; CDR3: CASTHQGRNTEAFF; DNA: TGTGCCAGCACCCACCAGGGTCGGAACACTGAAGCTTTCTTT
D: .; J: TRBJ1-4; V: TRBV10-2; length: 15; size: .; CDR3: CASSREARPNEKLFF; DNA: TGCGCCAGCTCAAGGGAAGCGAGGCCTAATGAAAAACTGTTTTTT
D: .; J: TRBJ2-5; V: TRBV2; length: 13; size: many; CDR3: CASNRGGQETQYF; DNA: TGTGCCAGCAATCGAGGGGGGCAAGAGACCCAGTACTTC
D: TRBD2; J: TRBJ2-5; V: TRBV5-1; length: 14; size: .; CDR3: CASSLSGGEETQYF; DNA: TGCGCCAGCAGTCTAAGCGGGGGGGAAGAGACCCAGTACTTC
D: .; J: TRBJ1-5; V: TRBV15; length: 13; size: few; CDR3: CATSRDRNQPQHF; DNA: TGTGCCACCAGCAGGGATCGGAATCAGCCCCAGCATTTT
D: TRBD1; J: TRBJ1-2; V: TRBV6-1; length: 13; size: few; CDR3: CASRRQGIYGYTF; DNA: TGTGCCAGCAGGAGACAGGGGATTTATGGCTACACCTTC
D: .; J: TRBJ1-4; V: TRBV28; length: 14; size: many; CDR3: CASSVYGGEEKLFF; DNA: TGTGCCAGCAGCGTCTATGGGGGTGAGGAAAAACTGTTTTTT
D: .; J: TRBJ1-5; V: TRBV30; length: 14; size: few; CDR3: CAWSVTSLDQPQHF; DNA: TGTGCCTGGAGTGTAACATCCTTAGATCAGCCCCAGCATTTT
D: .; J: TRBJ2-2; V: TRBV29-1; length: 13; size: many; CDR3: CSSKEFDTGELFF; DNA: TGCAGCTCTAAAGAGTTCGACACCGGGGAGCTGTTTTTT
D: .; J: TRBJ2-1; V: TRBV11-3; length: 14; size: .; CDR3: CASSLGPTMNEQFF; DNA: TGTGCCAGCAGCTTAGGGCCGACCATGAATGAGCAGTTCTTC
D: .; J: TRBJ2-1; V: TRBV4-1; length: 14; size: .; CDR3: CASSYLRVGNEQFF; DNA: TGCGCCAGCAGCTACCTCAGGGTCGGCAATGAGCAGTTCTTC
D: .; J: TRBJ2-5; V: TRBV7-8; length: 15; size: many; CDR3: CASSLEDGSGETQYF; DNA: TGTGCCAGCAGCCTCGAGGACGGGTCAGGGGAGACCCAGTACTTC
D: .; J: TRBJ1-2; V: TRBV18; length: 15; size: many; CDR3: CASSPQAGVNYGYTF; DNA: TGTGCCAGCTCACCGCAGGCAGGAGTTAACTATGGCTACACCTTC
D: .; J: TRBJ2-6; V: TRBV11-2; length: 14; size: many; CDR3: CASSLGPQVNVLTF; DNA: TGTGCCAGCAGCCTAGGCCCCCAAGTAAACGTCCTGACTTTC
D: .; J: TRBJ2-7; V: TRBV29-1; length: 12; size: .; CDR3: CSVGHLPYEQYF; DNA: TGCAGCGTTGGGCACTTACCCTACGAGCAGTACTTC
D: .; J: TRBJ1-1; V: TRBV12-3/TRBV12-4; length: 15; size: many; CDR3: CASSLARTADTEAFF; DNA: TGTGCCAGCAGTTTGGCAAGGACAGCAGACACTGAAGCTTTCTTT
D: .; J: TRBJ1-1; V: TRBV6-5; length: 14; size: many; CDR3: CASSYAVDTTEAFF; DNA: TGTGCCAGCAGTTACGCCGTGGATACCACTGAAGCTTTCTTT
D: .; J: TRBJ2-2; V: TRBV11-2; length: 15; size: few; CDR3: CASSFTSPNTGGLFF; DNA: TGTGCCAGCAGCTTTACTAGTCCGAACACCGGGGGGCTGTTTTTT
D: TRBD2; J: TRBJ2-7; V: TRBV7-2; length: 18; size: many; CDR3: CASSLNLVEGLAGHEQYF; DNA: TGTGCCAGCAGCTTAAATTTGGTCGAGGGACTAGCGGGCCACGAGCAGTACTTC
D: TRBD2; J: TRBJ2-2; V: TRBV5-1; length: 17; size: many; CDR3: CASALAASYPNTGELFF; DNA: TGCGCCAGCGCGCTAGCGGCCTCCTACCCGAACACCGGGGAGCTGTTTTTT
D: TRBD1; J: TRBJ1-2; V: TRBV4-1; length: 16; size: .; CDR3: CASSQVWTGTRHGYTF; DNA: TGCGCCAGCAGCCAAGTTTGGACAGGGACGCGCCATGGCTACACCTTC
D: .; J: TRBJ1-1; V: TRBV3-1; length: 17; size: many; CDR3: CASSRTRDRPAKPSAFF; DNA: TGTGCCAGCAGTCGCACGCGTGACCGACCCGCCAAACCTTCAGCTTTCTTT
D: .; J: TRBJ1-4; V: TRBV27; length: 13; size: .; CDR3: CASSYRWDEKLFF; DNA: TGTGCCAGCAGTTATAGGTGGGATGAAAAACTGTTTTTT
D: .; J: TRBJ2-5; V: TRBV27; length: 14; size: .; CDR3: CASSFTNSRKFLDF; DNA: TGTGCCAGCAGCTTCACAAACTCAAGAAAATTTCTGGACTTC
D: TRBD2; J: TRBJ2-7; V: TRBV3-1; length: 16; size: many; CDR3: CASSQGLAGESYEQYF; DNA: TGTGCCAGCAGCCAAGGTTTAGCGGGAGAGTCCTACGAGCAGTACTTC
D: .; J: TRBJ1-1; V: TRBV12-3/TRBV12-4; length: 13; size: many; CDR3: CASTLGGPTEAFF; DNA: TGTGCCAGCACCTTGGGGGGGCCAACTGAAGCTTTCTTT
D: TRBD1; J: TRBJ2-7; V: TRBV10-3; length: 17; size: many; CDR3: CAISGSQTGLSSYEQYF; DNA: TGTGCCATCAGTGGGTCCCAGACAGGGCTGAGCTCCTACGAGCAGTACTTC
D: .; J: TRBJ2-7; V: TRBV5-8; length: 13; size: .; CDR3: CASSVAQVYEQYF; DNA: TGTGCCAGCAGCGTCGCGCAGGTCTACGAGCAGTACTTC
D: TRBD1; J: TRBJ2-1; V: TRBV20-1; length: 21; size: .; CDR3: CSANRAVTGGYMGGGYNEQFF; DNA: TGCAGTGCTAATAGAGCGGTGACAGGGGGCTATATGGGGGGTGGTTACAATGAGCAGTTCTTC